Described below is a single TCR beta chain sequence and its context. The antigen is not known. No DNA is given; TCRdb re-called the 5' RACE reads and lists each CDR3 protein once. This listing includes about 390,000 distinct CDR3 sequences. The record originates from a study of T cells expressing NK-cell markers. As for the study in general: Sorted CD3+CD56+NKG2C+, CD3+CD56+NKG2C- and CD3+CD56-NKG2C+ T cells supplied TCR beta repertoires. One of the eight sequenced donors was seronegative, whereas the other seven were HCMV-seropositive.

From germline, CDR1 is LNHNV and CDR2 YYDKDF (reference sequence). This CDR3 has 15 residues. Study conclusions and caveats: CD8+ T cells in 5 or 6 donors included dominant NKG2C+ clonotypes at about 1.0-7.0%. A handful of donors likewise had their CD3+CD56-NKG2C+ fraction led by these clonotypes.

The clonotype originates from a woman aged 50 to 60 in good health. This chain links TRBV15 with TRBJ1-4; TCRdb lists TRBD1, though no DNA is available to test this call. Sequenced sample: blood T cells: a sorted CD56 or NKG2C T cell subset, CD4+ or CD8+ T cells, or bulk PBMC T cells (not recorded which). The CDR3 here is CATSRPGQGRQKLFF.